A single sample is the source of the 25 T cell receptor beta chains below, sequenced in a study of shared clonotypes between healthy human individuals. Produced via immunoSEQ multiplex PCR; TCRdb's table is partial and in-frame only. The sample holds over 2 million clones, 85% to 95% seen once. Input material: naive CD4+ T cells from PBMCs. Subset in this sample: CD45RA+ positively selected. These TCRs come from a man in his late teens or twenties in good health. Some clones in this sample may be carry-over from other donors' samples.

The chain combines TRBV4-2 with TRBJ1-3; D remains ambiguous. Trimming took 1 base from V and 0 from J, leaving 7 bases between them. In germline, CDR1 is LGHNA, CDR2 YNFKEQ. The CDR3 consists of 15 residues. The CDR3 protein is CASSQGPASGNTIYF. The CDR3 DNA follows: TGTGCCAGCAGCCAAGGCCCGGCCTCTGGAAACACCATATATTTT.

The DNA for the CDR3 is TGTGCCTGGGGCCCCGGGACAGGGGTCTACGAGCAGTACTTC. This codes for CAWGPGTGVYEQYF. The chain has TRBV30 and TRBJ2-7; 10 bases are a match to TRBD1. Germline-derived CDR1 and CDR2 are GTSNPN and SVGIG (reference sequence). The junction had 7 bases not matched to a gene; V was cut back by 5 bases and J by 3 bases. The CDR3 is made up of 14 amino acids.

The chain links TRBV7-9 to TRBJ2-3; tentatively, D is TRBD1 or TRBD2 (5 bases each). Germline V CDR1 and CDR2: SEHNR, FQNEAQ (reference sequence). V lost 2 bases and J 8 bases, leaving 14 bases between the germline ends. This CDR3 has 14 residues. The CDR3 DNA reads TGTGCCAGCAGCTTACGAATAGGGACGGGTACGCAGTATTTT. It specifies CASSLRIGTGTQYF.

The CDR3 spells CASSYSRGRGNTIYF. The CDR3 DNA reads as TGTGCCAGCAGTTACTCGAGGGGGCGAGGAAACACCATATATTTT. The V gene is TRBV6-5, the J gene TRBJ1-3; 7 nucleotides match TRBD1. The CDR3 has 15 residues. Germline V gene sequence: CDR1 MNHEY, CDR2 SVGAGI. The junction had 3 bases not matched to a gene; V was cut back by 0 bases and J by 4 bases.

The rearrangement links TRBV5-8 to TRBJ1-4, with 7 positions matching TRBD1. V lost 4 bases to trimming and J lost 0 bases; unmatched junction nucleotides: 15. CDR1 SGHTS and CDR2 YDEGEE come from the germline V gene. The CDR3 consists of 19 residues. For the CDR3, the DNA is TGTGCCAGCAGCAGGAGACAGGGCTCGATGGGTCCAACTAATGAAAAACTGTTTTTT. This gives the protein CASSRRQGSMGPTNEKLFF.

The J gene is TRBJ2-1, the V gene TRBV5-6; D perhaps matches TRBD2 (5 bases). V was shortened by 4 bases and J by 6 bases, with 17 bases between the two germline ends. The CDR3 is 15 amino acids. Germline CDR1 SGHDT, CDR2 YYEEEE. The CDR3 loop reads CASSRRANQANEQFF. CDR3 sequence (DNA): TGTGCCAGCAGCAGGCGGGCCAACCAGGCCAATGAGCAGTTCTTC.

To note about this clone: The same CDR3 can be traced to other DNA sequences in this sample. This chain connects TRBV5-1 to TRBJ2-5; 8 bases align to TRBD1. Trimming cost V 5 bases and J 3 bases; bases outside gene matches: 6. Germline CDR1 is SGHRS and CDR2 is YFSETQ. This CDR3 region has 14 residues. CDR3 nucleotide sequence: TGCGCCAGCAGTCCCTTGGACAGGGAAGAGACCCAGTACTTC. Protein: CASSPLDREETQYF.

The chain joins TRBV28 to TRBJ1-2, with D possibly TRBD1 on 5 matching bases. Between the trimmed V and J ends, which lost 1 base and 4 bases, there was a span of 10 bases. Germline CDR1 reads MDHEN; CDR2 reads SYDVKM. The CDR3 has 14 residues. CDR3 nucleotides: TGTGCCAGCAGTTTATCCTCCGGGGGCTATGGCTACACCTTC. Its protein product is CASSLSSGGYGYTF.

The sample holds one count of this clone. The chain recombines TRBV9 with TRBJ2-3; D gene ambiguous. Germline CDR1 SGDLS, CDR2 YYNGEE. The ends were cut back, 4 bases at V and 4 bases at J, with 13 bases in the middle. The CDR3 is 14 residues long. CDR3: CASSPQIYADTQYF. CDR3 DNA: TGTGCCAGCAGCCCCCAGATTTACGCAGATACGCAGTATTTT.

This chain joins TRBV28 and TRBJ2-7; 7 positions agree with TRBD1. The CDR3 covers 16 residues. The trim removed 3 bases at V and 0 bases at J, leaving 8 bases unmatched. Germline V gives CDR1 MDHEN, CDR2 SYDVKM. The CDR3 DNA reads TGTGCCAGCAGTTTGTTCGAGACAGGGCCCTCCTACGAGCAGTACTTC. Amino acids: CASSLFETGPSYEQYF.

The rearrangement joins TRBV7-3 to TRBJ1-1, with D maybe TRBD1 (6 bases). The CDR3 is 15 residues long. V lost 5 bases and J 6 bases, leaving 19 bases between the germline ends. The germline V gene encodes CDR1 SGHTA and CDR2 FQGTGA. CDR3 sequence reads: CASSVYHREGSEAFF. CDR3 DNA: TGTGCCAGCAGCGTATATCACAGGGAAGGGTCTGAAGCTTTCTTT.

CDR3 nucleotide sequence: TGTGCCAGCAGCTCTCTTAGAGGTAGCGGGAGCGCGCAGTACTTC. It yields the protein CASSSLRGSGSAQYF. This chain connects TRBV11-2 to TRBJ2-7, with TRBD2 matching over 9 bases. The CDR3 length is 15 residues. V was pared by 4 bases and J by 9 bases, with 13 bases of the junction left unmatched. Germline CDR1 is SGHAT and CDR2 is FQNNGV.

This chain connects TRBV28 to TRBJ1-3, with D possibly TRBD1 on 6 matching bases. Germline CDR1 MDHEN, CDR2 SYDVKM. V lost 5 bases, J lost 2 bases, and 10 bases lay in between. The CDR3 is made up of 14 amino acids. The chain's CDR3 is CASSRSGAGNTIYF. The CDR3 DNA reads TGTGCCAGCAGTCGCTCAGGGGCTGGAAACACCATATATTTT.

With respect to this clone: This CDR3 is also generated by other DNA sequences in the sample. The rearrangement links TRBV9 to TRBJ1-2; D is uncertain. Deletions cut 0 bases from V and 4 bases from J, with 4 bases between. Looked up from germline, CDR1 is SGDLS and CDR2 is YYNGEE. The CDR3 has 12 residues. This chain's CDR3 is CASSVGSYGYTF. The CDR3 region has the DNA TGTGCCAGCAGCGTAGGTTCCTATGGCTACACCTTC.

The rearrangement uses TRBV7-3 and TRBJ2-2; TRBD2 agrees at 15 bases. Germline values: CDR1 SGHTA, CDR2 FQGTGA. The CDR3 runs to 18 residues. The ends lost 5 bases at V and 5 bases at J; junction bases unmatched: 9. The chain's CDR3 is CASSRGLAGGPFTGELFF. The DNA of the CDR3 is TGTGCCAGCAGCCGCGGACTAGCGGGAGGGCCGTTTACCGGGGAGCTGTTTTTT.

The V and J genes are TRBV2 and TRBJ1-5, with unresolved D. The CDR3 sequence is 15 residues long. Per the germline V gene, CDR1 is SNHLY and CDR2 is FYNNEI. Trimming cost V 6 bases and J 3 bases, with 15 bases left between them. The CDR3 sequence: CASRDSNSANQPQHF. The CDR3 DNA reads as TGTGCCAGCAGAGACTCTAATAGTGCCAATCAGCCCCAGCATTTT.

The chain has TRBV6-5 and TRBJ1-2, with D unresolved. CDR1 and CDR2 (germline): MNHEY, SVGAGI. Trimming pared 2 bases from V and 6 bases from J, leaving 13 bases between. The CDR3 consists of 14 residues. The CDR3: CASSYGRNGNGYTF. Here the CDR3 DNA reads TGTGCCAGCAGTTACGGGAGGAATGGAAATGGCTACACCTTC.

The gene calls are TRBV21-1 and TRBJ1-1; no DNA check was done on the table's D call, TRBD1. TRBV21-1 is a recognized pseudogene. The CDR3 spans 18 residues. DNA for the CDR3: TGTGCCAGCAGCGAAACAGGGCAGCCCCTCGGTCTTGACACTGAAGCTTTCTTT. Amino acid sequence: CASSETGQPLGLDTEAFF.

The CDR3 reads CASSRDPTSGRVYEQYF. The CDR3 DNA follows: TGCGCCAGCAGCCGGGACCCGACTAGCGGGAGGGTGTACGAGCAGTACTTC. This chain connects TRBV4-1 to TRBJ2-7; 14 positions agree with TRBD2. Unmatched junction bases numbered 9, after V lost 4 bases and J lost 4 bases. Germline-derived CDR1 and CDR2 are MGHRA and YSYEKL. This CDR3 has 17 amino acids.

This clone was observed a few times. The genes are TRBV6-5 and TRBJ1-2; D unclear. Between the trimmed V and J ends, which lost 5 bases and 1 base, there was a span of 8 bases. The CDR3 length is 13 residues. CDR1 MNHEY and CDR2 SVGAGI come from the germline V gene. CDR3 loop: CASSDGSNYGYTF. In DNA, the CDR3 is TGTGCCAGCAGTGACGGTAGTAACTATGGCTACACCTTC.

This clone was counted a single time. The chain carries TRBV5-6 and TRBJ2-5; TRBD1 agrees at 9 bases. With V trimmed by 4 bases and J by 5 bases, 9 bases remained unmatched. CDR1 and CDR2 from the germline V gene are SGHDT and YYEEEE. The CDR3 sequence is 15 residues long. The CDR3 nucleotides are TGTGCCAGCAGCCGCCGGGACAGGGTGTCTGAGACCCAGTACTTC. It yields the protein CASSRRDRVSETQYF. The full variable domain, completed using reference TRBV5-6 and TRBJ2-5, is DAGVTQSPTHLIKTRGQQVTLRCSPKSGHDTVSWYQQALGQGPQFIFQYYEEEERQRGNFPDRFSGHQFPNYSSELNVNALLLGDSALYLCASSRRDRVSETQYFGPGTRLLVL.

The rearrangement joins TRBV9 to TRBJ2-1, with 14 bases fitting TRBD2. CDR3 size: 20 residues. The germline V gene has CDR1 SGDLS and CDR2 YYNGEE. Trimming at V came to 3 bases and at J to 4 bases, leaving 15 bases not matched to a gene. The CDR3 DNA reads as TGTGCCAGCAGCGCCACCGCCGGGACTAGCGGGAGTTGGTCGTACAATGAGCAGTTCTTC. As protein: CASSATAGTSGSWSYNEQFF.

A remark on this clone: Other DNA variants within this sample encode the same CDR3. The chain recombines TRBV19 with TRBJ2-7, with 11 bases that match TRBD1. V gave up 6 bases and J gave up 6 bases; unmatched junction bases: 4. CDR1 is LNHDA, CDR2 SQIVND, per germline (reference sequence). The CDR3 is made up of 13 amino acids. In nucleotides, the CDR3 is TGTGCCAGTAGCCGGGACAGGGGGGGCGAGCAGTACTTC. This gives the protein CASSRDRGGEQYF. Full variable domain (remainder filled in from reference TRBV19 and TRBJ2-7): DGGITQSPKYLFRKEGQNVTLSCEQNLNHDAMYWYRQDPGQGLRLIYYSQIVNDFQKGDIAEGYSVSREKKESFPLTVTSAQKNPTAFYLCASSRDRGGEQYFGPGTRLTVT.

The CDR3 DNA follows: TGTGCCAGCTCACCGAGAACAGGGGGCGCGGACTATGGCTACACCTTC. Amino acid sequence: CASSPRTGGADYGYTF. J is TRBJ1-2 and V is TRBV18; TRBD1 agrees at 9 bases. J was trimmed by 3 bases and V by 3 bases; bases with no gene match: 8. The CDR3 covers 16 residues. Germline-derived CDR1 and CDR2 are KGHSH and LQKENI.

The gene calls are TRBV18 and TRBJ2-7; D is ambiguous. The CDR3 spans 14 residues. The germline gives CDR1 KGHSH, CDR2 LQKENI. The V gene lost 3 bases and the J gene lost 2 bases, with 11 bases spanning the gap. CDR3 in amino acids: CASSPRETPYEQYF. The CDR3 DNA is TGTGCCAGCTCACCCCGTGAAACCCCCTACGAGCAGTACTTC.